This TCR beta chain comes out of a study of blood T cell repertoires in COVID-19. Study summary: Researchers got acute and convalescent COVID-19 samples from the United States, Italy and Spain.

Germline V gene sequence: CDR1 MNHEY, CDR2 SVGAGI. The CDR3 has 15 residues. With 6 bases removed from V and 3 bases from J, the gap between germline ends came to 14 bases. In the authors' methods: Cell counts per sample came from amplifying reference gene primers. TCRdb's table, derived via immunoSEQ multiplex PCR, lists solely in-frame clones and lacks some. The DNA gave D and trimming, while V, J and clone size come from that table. The top ten hold about 2.2% of the sample, which has 250,000 to 350,000 clones, approximately 86% seen once. The TCR sequence derives from a woman in her forties or fifties who had recovered from COVID-19. The genes are TRBV6-5 and TRBJ2-2, with D unresolved. Sequencing was done on a sample of peripheral blood. DNA of the CDR3: TGTGCCAGCAGCGATTGGCAGTTTTACACCGGGGAGCTGTTTTTT. Translating gives CASSDWQFYTGELFF.